A selection of T cell receptor beta chains follows, all from one sample in a study of T cells in Graves' hyperthyroidism and ophthalmopathy. Using its own MiXCR run on the multiplex PCR reads, TCRdb lists one record per CDR3 protein. Of 750,000 to 900,000 distinct CDR3 sequences listed, about two fifths were seen once; the top ten hold about 8.9%. What was sequenced was blood. These receptors came from a man younger than 30 with Graves' hyperthyroidism. Both conserved end residues are part of each CDR3. The order of the fields is D gene, CDR3 length, clone size, J gene, V gene, CDR3 protein, CDR3 DNA. A D gene is named only where the DNA matches it firmly. Only some rows state a clone size, as once, few, many or a class for expanded clones.

>-|13|-|TRBJ1-4|TRBV7-9
CASSPSLGEKLFF
TGTGCCAGCAGCCCTTCTCTGGGGGAAAAACTGTTTTTT
>-|14|-|TRBJ2-2|TRBV6-5
CASSYVTGTGELFF
TGTGCCAGCAGTTACGTAACCGGGACAGGGGAGCTGTTTTTT
>-|14|many|TRBJ1-1|TRBV20-1
CSARAGPLNTEAFF
TGCAGTGCTAGGGCTGGGCCGTTGAACACTGAAGCTTTCTTT
>-|16|many|TRBJ2-2|TRBV2
CASRPAARGRTGELFF
TGTGCCAGCAGGCCCGCGGCCCGGGGGCGCACCGGGGAGCTGTTTTTT
>-|14|-|TRBJ2-7|TRBV7-9
CASSLAGDTYEQYF
TGTGCCAGCAGCTTAGCGGGGGACACCTACGAGCAGTACTTC
>-|15|many|TRBJ1-1|TRBV9
CASSPEAGLNTEAFF
TGTGCCAGCAGCCCAGAGGCAGGTTTGAACACTGAAGCTTTCTTT
>TRBD1|14|-|TRBJ1-2|TRBV25-1
CASSFTGVNYGYTF
TGTGCCAGCAGCTTTACAGGGGTTAACTATGGCTACACCTTC
>-|13|few|TRBJ1-1|TRBV4-1
CASSRTDSTGAFF
TGCGCCAGCAGCCGGACCGACTCGACAGGAGCTTTCTTT
>TRBD1|16|-|TRBJ1-4|TRBV2
CASRSRQGALNEKLFF
TGTGCCAGCAGGTCCCGACAGGGGGCTCTGAACGAAAAACTGTTTTTT
>-|14|-|TRBJ2-5|TRBV20-1
CSARDLGIQETQYF
TGCAGTGCTAGAGATCTGGGTATACAAGAGACCCAGTACTTC
>-|14|-|TRBJ2-2|TRBV2
CASFQEGGSGELFF
TGTGCCAGCTTTCAAGAGGGGGGGTCCGGGGAGCTGTTTTTT
>TRBD2|16|-|TRBJ2-5|TRBV5-8
CASSQEGTTGGETQYF
TGTGCCAGCAGCCAAGAAGGGACTACCGGTGGGGAGACCCAGTACTTC
>TRBD1|16|-|TRBJ2-6|TRBV15
CATSTTGSSGANVLTF
TGTGCCACCAGCACGACAGGGTCTTCTGGGGCCAACGTCCTGACTTTC
>-|15|-|TRBJ1-5|TRBV2
CASRRDQVTNQPQHF
TGTGCCAGCAGACGGGACCAAGTGACCAATCAGCCCCAGCATTTT
>-|16|few|TRBJ1-6|TRBV7-2
CASSLATDSFGSPLHF
TGTGCCAGCAGCTTGGCTACAGATAGTTTTGGCTCACCCCTCCACTTT
>TRBD2|12|few|TRBJ2-1|TRBV29-1
CSDSTSGGVEFF
TGCAGTGACTCAACTAGCGGAGGGGTTGAGTTCTTC
>-|15|-|TRBJ1-1|TRBV7-9
CASTETNTGKTEAFF
TGTGCCAGCACTGAGACCAATACAGGGAAGACTGAAGCTTTCTTT
>-|13|many|TRBJ1-3|TRBV6-6
CASIVGSGNTIYF
TGTGCCAGCATCGTAGGCTCTGGAAACACCATATATTTT
>-|14|-|TRBJ2-7|TRBV7-2
CASSPQTSRYEQYF
TGTGCCAGCAGTCCCCAAACCAGTAGGTACGAGCAGTACTTC
>-|12|once|TRBJ2-7|TRBV10-3
CAINGDPYEQYF
TGCGCCATCAATGGGGATCCCTACGAGCAGTACTTC
>-|15|-|TRBJ2-7|TRBV7-2
CASSSSGTWIDEQYF
TGTGCCAGCAGCTCTTCCGGGACGTGGATAGACGAGCAGTACTTC
>-|14|-|TRBJ2-7|TRBV6-5
CASRPPWTNYEQYF
TGTGCCAGCAGACCGCCCTGGACAAACTACGAGCAGTACTTC
>TRBD1|14|-|TRBJ2-7|TRBV20-1
CSASTGQEPYEQYF
TGCAGTGCTAGTACGGGACAGGAGCCCTACGAGCAGTACTTC